This T cell receptor beta chain emerged from a study of T-cell reconstitution after alpha-beta-depleted transplantation in children. Unique molecular identifiers were incorporated when the TCRbeta library was constructed. One entry per CDR3 protein, called by TCRdb with MiXCR from the PCR reads. The sample holds 200,000 to 300,000 distinct CDR3 sequences, 9.5% to 15% seen once. This CDR3 comprises 17 residues. Trimming took off 10 bases at V and 0 bases at J, with 24 bases between the two ends. Germline CDR1 and CDR2: SEHNR and FQNEAQ (reference sequence). The sequenced sample was PBMCs from the stem cell graft donor, obtained from the stem cell graft. V gene TRBV7-9 combines with J gene TRBJ1-2; D gene unclear. This sequence originates from a human donor who donated a stem cell graft to a child with acute lymphoblastic leukemia. The CDR3 here is CAMGPPPGGSANYGYTF. Written as DNA, the CDR3 is TGTGCCATGGGCCCCCCCCCAGGAGGGTCGGCTAACTATGGCTACACCTTC. Combining the CDR3 with reference TRBV7-9 and TRBJ1-2 gives the whole variable domain DTGVSQNPRHKITKRGQNVTFRCDPISEHNRLYWYRQTLGQGPEFLTYFQNEAQLEKSRLLSDRFSAERPKGSFSTLEIQRTEQGDSAMYLCAMGPPPGGSANYGYTFGSGTRLTVV.